Listed below are T cell receptor beta chains from one sample, sequenced in a study of T cells after yellow fever vaccination. TCRdb called the 5' RACE reads again in MiXCR, with one record for every CDR3 protein. The sample lists around 610,000 distinct CDR3 sequences; approximately 13% were seen once. Material: PBMCs, obtained on the day of the yellow fever booster vaccination. Receptors were obtained from a man under 40 who received the YFV17D yellow fever vaccine. The CDR3 runs from the conserved cysteine through the conserved F or W. Each record gives: V gene, D gene, J gene, CDR3 length, clone size, CDR3 protein, CDR3 DNA. The D gene is left open where the match is weak. Size is omitted from some rows. Given values are once, few, many or a class for expanded clones.

TRBV5-1,NA,TRBJ1-5,14,NA,CASSFHRSGQPQHF,TGCGCCAGCAGCTTTCACAGGAGCGGTCAGCCCCAGCATTTT
TRBV7-8,NA,TRBJ2-7,15,many,CASSTRRVDSYEQYF,TGTGCCAGCAGCACCCGACGGGTAGACTCCTACGAGCAGTACTTC
TRBV5-5,TRBD2,TRBJ2-3,16,NA,CASWVWASGSTDTQYF,TGTGCCAGCTGGGTATGGGCTAGCGGAAGCACAGATACGCAGTATTTT
TRBV12-3/TRBV12-4,NA,TRBJ2-1,13,few,CASSNLIQHEQFF,TGTGCCAGCAGTAACCTGATCCAACATGAGCAGTTCTTC
TRBV12-3/TRBV12-4,TRBD2,TRBJ2-3,15,few,CASRSSSGRTDTQYF,TGTGCCAGCAGATCATCTAGCGGGAGGACAGATACGCAGTATTTT
TRBV4-2,TRBD2,TRBJ2-1,16,few,CASSQEGTSAYNEQFF,TGTGCCAGCAGCCAAGAAGGGACTAGCGCTTACAATGAGCAGTTCTTC
TRBV20-1,NA,TRBJ2-3,16,NA,CSARTPAGASTDTQYF,TGCAGTGCGAGGACGCCGGCGGGGGCTAGCACAGATACGCAGTATTTT
TRBV12-3/TRBV12-4,TRBD2,TRBJ2-3,16,NA,CASRRLAGGPTDTQYF,TGTGCCAGCAGACGACTAGCGGGAGGGCCGACAGATACGCAGTATTTT
TRBV12-3/TRBV12-4,NA,TRBJ2-2,15,many,CASSLEAGSTGELFF,TGTGCCAGCAGTTTAGAGGCGGGGTCAACCGGGGAGCTGTTTTTT
TRBV19,NA,TRBJ2-2,12,once,CASKHDTGELFF,TGTGCCAGCAAGCATGACACCGGGGAGCTGTTTTTT
TRBV5-1,NA,TRBJ1-1,13,NA,CASSILEGREAFF,TGCGCCAGCAGCATCCTCGAAGGTAGGGAAGCTTTCTTT